The 18 T cell receptor beta chains listed next were all sequenced from one sample in a study of tumor-infiltrating lymphocytes in primary liver carcinoma. The template, around 520 ng total RNA, yielded TCR beta cDNA made with a constant-region primer. TCR beta libraries came from three nested multiplex PCR rounds using slightly modified ARM-PCR. TRBV1-TRBV30 forward primers paired with a C-beta reverse primer were used in the first two PCR rounds, which ran roughly 10 cycles each. TCRdb ran MiXCR on the multiplex PCR reads and lists one entry per CDR3 protein. Of about 84,000 distinct CDR3 sequences listed, 72% are singletons. Starting material for RNA and DNA co-extraction consisted of roughly 19-31 mg of unsorted bulk tissue. Material for sequencing was liver tumor tissue from sampling region 1. Documented subset: tumor region T1, superior pole. The source of these receptors is a man in his forties with primary liver carcinoma and hepatitis B virus infection.

Concerning this clonotype itself: The conserved closing phenylalanine or tryptophan is absent in this CDR3, likely reflecting a read error. The DNA is omitted, as the CDR3 cannot be located on it reliably, and the CDR3 follows TCRdb's listing. The chain joins TRBV6-1 to TRBJ2-7. The germline gives CDR1 MNHNS, CDR2 SASEGT. The CDR3 has 12 amino acids, counting both end residues. CDR3 residues: CASSYHTNERYL.

V gene TRBV5-1 combines with J gene TRBJ2-2; TRBD2 aligns across 8 bases. The CDR3 totals 16 residues. The J segment lost 1 base and the V segment lost 2 bases, leaving 4 bases of the junction unmatched. The germline CDR1 and CDR2 sequences are SGHRS and YFSETQ. The CDR3 DNA reads TGCGCCAGCAGCTTTAGACTAGCGAGGAACACCGGGGAGCTGTTTTTT. Its protein is CASSFRLARNTGELFF. Using reference TRBV5-1 and TRBJ2-2 for the parts outside the CDR3, the full variable domain is KAGVTQTPRYLIKTRGQQVTLSCSPISGHRSVSWYQQTPGQGLQFLFEYFSETQRNKGNFPGRFSGRQFSNSRSEMNVSTLELGDSALYLCASSFRLARNTGELFFGEGSRLTVL.

Concerning this clonotype itself: The junction does not match germline at one end; this may be a read error. The rearrangement joins TRBV10-1 to TRBJ2-1, with TRBD2 matching 7 bases. The CDR3 runs 14 residues. CDR1 WNHNN and CDR2 SYGVQD come from the germline V gene (reference sequence). The chain's CDR3 is CASSWGLGGGEEFF. The CDR3 coding sequence is TGCGCCAGCAGTTGGGGATTAGGCGGGGGTGAGGAGTTCTTC.

Concerning this clonotype itself: A clone one base away is much larger, so this may be a read error. V is TRBV18 and J is TRBJ1-1; D is possibly TRBD1 (5 bases). From germline, CDR1 is KGHSH and CDR2 LQKENI. Deletions cut 2 bases from V and 7 bases from J, with 14 bases between. This CDR3 is built from 14 residues. CDR3 sequence: CASSPGWQGNEAFF. Written as DNA, the CDR3 is TGTGCCAGCTCACCAGGTTGGCAGGGAAATGAAGCTTTCTTT.

In this sample, this clonotype turned up many times. The chain links TRBV13 to TRBJ2-7; D is possibly TRBD2 (5 bases). This CDR3 comprises 13 residues. The germline V and J ends were trimmed by 1 base and 2 bases, with 6 bases remaining between them. Germline values: CDR1 PRHDT, CDR2 FYEKMQ (reference sequence). The CDR3 region is CASSLAGTYEQYF. The CDR3 DNA is TGTGCCAGCAGCTTAGCGGGGACCTACGAGCAGTACTTC.

This clonotype was counted ten times or more. V and J are TRBV28 and TRBJ1-5; D perhaps matches TRBD1 (6 bases). Per germline, CDR1 MDHEN and CDR2 SYDVKM. CDR3 length: 17 amino acids. V was cut by 3 bases and J by 7 bases, with 22 bases left in between. CDR3 loop: CASSFTSRAGAYQPQHF. The CDR3 DNA reads TGTGCCAGCAGTTTTACCTCAAGGGCAGGGGCGTACCAGCCCCAGCATTTT.

The chain recombines TRBV10-3 with TRBJ1-2; no clear D gene. Germline loops: CDR1 ENHRY, CDR2 SYGVKD. This CDR3 has 18 residues. Trimming removed 4 bases at V and 0 bases at J, with 21 bases between. CDR3 loop: CAISASGHRSATNYGYTF. CDR3 DNA: TGTGCCATCAGTGCGTCCGGGCACAGATCAGCTACTAACTATGGCTACACCTTC.

The rearrangement joins TRBV29-1 to TRBJ2-7; D may match TRBD1 or TRBD2 (5 bases each). V gave up 3 bases and J gave up 6 bases, with 12 bases separating them. The CDR3 loop spans 12 amino acids. Germline assignment: CDR1 SQVTM and CDR2 ANQGSEA. The CDR3 region is CSVETEGGEQYF. The CDR3 DNA reads TGCAGCGTTGAGACAGAGGGCGGCGAGCAGTACTTC.

This clonotype was observed once. Germline is not matched at one junction end, which may reflect a read error. The rearrangement uses TRBV30 and TRBJ2-3; tentatively, D is TRBD1 (6 bases). Germline-derived CDR1 and CDR2 are GTSNPN and SVGIG (reference sequence). The CDR3 covers 13 residues. Here the CDR3 DNA reads TGTACCTGTATACCAGGGGGCACAGATACGCAGTATTTT. This gives the protein CTCIPGGTDTQYF.

The chain employs TRBV6-1 and TRBJ1-4; D unresolved. Germline V gene sequence: CDR1 MNHNS, CDR2 SASEGT. This CDR3 is built from 15 residues. Trimming took 8 bases from V and 15 from J, leaving 28 bases between them. CDR3 in DNA: TGTGCCAGCGCGACCCTCGACGGCCCTAATGAAAGATTGTTTTTT. Its protein product is CASATLDGPNERLFF.

A word on this clonotype: A much larger clone lies a single base off, so this may be a read error. The chain has TRBV7-9 and TRBJ2-3; 7 bases map to TRBD1. The CDR3 totals 14 residues. Looked up from germline, CDR1 is SEHNR and CDR2 is FQNEAQ (reference sequence). V shed 6 bases and J 7 bases; nucleotides not matched to a gene: 10. This CDR3 is CASSPEIGGYTQYF. In DNA, the CDR3 is TGTGCCAGCAGTCCCGAGATAGGGGGCTATACGCAGTATTTT.

For this clonotype: This CDR3 is missing its conserved last phenylalanine or tryptophan, likely due to a read error. The limits of the CDR3 on the DNA are not certain, so only TCRdb's listed CDR3 is given. The chain employs TRBV30 and TRBJ2-5; TRBD1 was called by the table and not checked on the DNA. Ends included, the CDR3 has 16 residues. From germline, CDR1 is GTSNPN and CDR2 SVGIG (reference sequence). The CDR3 spells CAWSGPPLPDQETRYS.

This clonotype was counted ten times or more. The genes are TRBV6-6 and TRBJ1-2; perhaps TRBD1 as D (6 bases). The V end lost 2 bases, the J end lost 2 bases, and 15 bases lay between the germline ends. Germline CDR1 is MNHNY and CDR2 is SVGAGI (reference sequence). There are 16 residues in the CDR3. The CDR3 region is CASSYNRGGPNYGYTF. The CDR3 region has the DNA TGTGCCAGCAGTTACAATCGCGGGGGGCCGAACTATGGCTACACCTTC.

V usage is TRBV10-3 and J usage is TRBJ2-7; D is unresolved. Germline V CDR1 and CDR2: ENHRY, SYGVKD. The CDR3 loop spans 13 amino acids. Trimming left V 9 bases short and J 4 bases short, with 16 bases between. The DNA for the CDR3 is TGTGCCATGTCGGACCAAGCATCATACGAGCAGTACTTC. Translating it yields CAMSDQASYEQYF.

This clonotype was detected ten times or more. The chain uses TRBV5-8 and TRBJ1-2, with D hard to call. CDR3 length: 15 residues. Germline CDR1 is SGHTS and CDR2 is YDEGEE. Trimming removed 3 bases at V and 2 bases at J, with 14 bases between. Written as DNA, the CDR3 is TGTGCCAGCAGCTCCCCATCCACCGGGAACTATGGCTACACCTTC. Its translation is CASSSPSTGNYGYTF.

Turning to this clonotype: A read error may account for a junction end that differs from germline. This chain joins TRBV28 and TRBJ2-1; tentative D call: TRBD2 (6 bases). The CDR3 runs 16 residues. The germline V gene encodes CDR1 MDHEN and CDR2 SYDVKM. CDR3 nucleotide sequence: TGTATCAGCAGTCCTCCTCTCAGGAGGGTCTACAATGAGCAGTTCTTT. This codes for CISSPPLRRVYNEQFF.

For this clonotype: In this CDR3 the conserved last residue, phenylalanine or tryptophan, is missing, so a read error is likely. The V gene is TRBV4-1, the J gene TRBJ2-4; 7 positions match TRBD2. The CDR3 has 19 residues. CDR1 is MGHRA, CDR2 YSYEKL, per germline. The trim removed 2 bases at V and 3 bases at J, leaving 16 bases unmatched. This chain's CDR3 is CASSQKGLVGGLDKNIQYL. CDR3 DNA: TGCGCCAGCAGCCAAAAAGGACTAGTGGGAGGGCTGGACAAAAACATTCAGTACTTA.

Comments on this clonotype: The CDR3 end shows no conserved phenylalanine or tryptophan, and so a read error is likely. The limits of the CDR3 on the DNA are not certain, so only TCRdb's listed CDR3 is given. The chain joins TRBV5-5 to TRBJ2-5; the table calls TRBD2, which could not be checked here. Germline-derived CDR1 and CDR2 are SGHKS and YYEKEE (reference sequence). The CDR3 spans 15 residues, counting both ends. The CDR3 spells CASSLLGLAEETQYL.